This T cell receptor beta chain was recorded in a study of shared clonotypes between healthy human individuals. Study details: Each donor's CD4 naive and CD4 memory cells filled three plates apiece, CD8 naive two, and CD8 memory one. Overall study results and limits: It was anticipated that sequencing depth would influence how many clonotypes donors shared. Specimens sampled were limited to blood, with tissue repertoires likely differing.

Concerning this clone itself: Its matching antigen is unknown.

From germline, CDR1 is MNHNS and CDR2 SASEGT. V shed 6 bases, J shed 8 bases, and the junction held 5 bases outside the gene matches. This CDR3 contains 12 residues. Generated by immunoSEQ multiplex PCR, the TCRdb table keeps only in-frame clones and is missing some. This table holds roughly 2.2 million clones, 93% found once. Sequenced: naive CD4+ T cells from PBMCs. The subset: CD45RA+ positively selected. The sequence was obtained from a man between 18 and 35 years old in good health. Some clones in this sample may be carry-over from other donors' samples. The gene calls are TRBV6-1 and TRBJ2-7; 9 bases map to TRBD1. The CDR3 DNA follows: TGTGCCAGCAGACAGGGACAGGGCCAGCAGTACTTC. Translated: CASRQGQGQQYF.